The 18 T cell receptor beta chains listed next were all sequenced from one sample in a study of T cells in localized non-small cell lung cancer. Assay used: immunoSEQ multiplex PCR; TCRdb lists only in-frame clones, some missing. This table has roughly 35,000 clones, 93% appearing once. The specimen was peripheral blood, collected before any cancer treatment. All receptors come from a female donor older than 55 with stage I lung adenocarcinoma.

V and J are TRBV28 and TRBJ2-5; D possibly uses TRBD1 or TRBD2 (5 bases each). The CDR3 length is 13 residues. Trimming took off 5 bases at V and 9 bases at J, with 16 bases between the two ends. CDR1 and CDR2 (germline): MDHEN, SYDVKM. This chain's CDR3 is CASSPPGHEAQYF. CDR3 DNA: TGTGCCAGCAGTCCCCCGGGGCATGAGGCCCAGTACTTC.

The chain has TRBV5-4 and TRBJ1-6; no definite D call. The V gene's germline CDR1 is SGHNT and CDR2 YYREEE (reference sequence). V lost 4 bases and J lost 7, with 9 bases in between. The CDR3 spans 13 residues. CDR3 DNA: TGTGCCAGCAGCAACCAGATCAATTCACCCCTCCACTTT. Its protein is CASSNQINSPLHF.

V gene TRBV28 combines with J gene TRBJ1-2; no reliable D call. The CDR3 extends over 13 amino acids. Germline V gene sequence: CDR1 MDHEN, CDR2 SYDVKM. V was pared by 4 bases and J by 1 base, with 7 bases between. The CDR3, as DNA: TGTGCCAGCAGTTCGGGAGATAACTATGGCTACACCTTC. As protein: CASSSGDNYGYTF.

This chain links TRBV19 with TRBJ1-5; D is unresolved. V gave up 5 bases and J gave up 4 bases, with 27 bases separating them. The germline CDR1 and CDR2 sequences are LNHDA and SQIVND (reference sequence). CDR3 length: 19 residues. CDR3 coding DNA: TGTGCCAGTAGTGATCGACGGCACTCCCAACTACGTACAAATCAGCCCCAGCATTTT. Translated, it gives CASSDRRHSQLRTNQPQHF.

This rearrangement joins TRBV5-1 to TRBJ2-5, with D possibly being TRBD1 (6 bases). Germline CDR1 is SGHRS and CDR2 is YFSETQ. The V end lost 1 base, the J end lost 5 bases, and 12 bases lay between the germline ends. The CDR3 length is 14 residues. CDR3 coding DNA: TGCGCCAGCAGCTTGAGTGGGGGCGGGGAGACCCAGTACTTC. Amino acid sequence: CASSLSGGGETQYF.

The gene calls are TRBV18 and TRBJ2-7; D may be TRBD1 or TRBD2 (5 bases each). Germline V gene data show CDR1 as KGHSH and CDR2 as LQKENI. Deletions cut 4 bases from V and 6 bases from J, with 25 bases between. CDR3 length equals 17 residues. CDR3 in amino acids: CASSLGMTGTGSFEQYF. CDR3 nucleotides: TGTGCCAGCTCACTGGGAATGACCGGGACCGGTTCGTTCGAGCAGTACTTC.

J is TRBJ1-3 and V is TRBV9; D gene uncertain. V lost 1 base and J lost 0, with 8 bases in between. Germline CDR1 and CDR2: SGDLS and YYNGEE. CDR3 length equals 15 residues. The CDR3 DNA reads TGTGCCAGCAGCGTAAGACCAAGCTCTGGAAACACCATATATTTT. This encodes CASSVRPSSGNTIYF.

The rearrangement uses TRBV5-1 and TRBJ1-1; D gene unclear. Trimming took 4 bases from V and 6 from J, leaving 13 bases between them. The germline CDR1 and CDR2 sequences are SGHRS and YFSETQ. The CDR3 runs 13 residues. In DNA form, the CDR3 reads TGCGCCAGCAGCCCCGCGCCGAATGCTGAAGCTTTCTTT. It encodes CASSPAPNAEAFF.

This chain links TRBV4-3 with TRBJ2-3; TRBD2 agrees at 11 bases. The CDR3 extends over 16 amino acids. From germline, CDR1 is LGHNA and CDR2 YSLEER. V gave up 3 bases and J gave up 5 bases; unmatched junction bases: 7. The CDR3 nucleotides are TGCGCCAGCAGCCATGCCCTAGCGGGAGGAGAAGATACGCAGTATTTT. Translation: CASSHALAGGEDTQYF.

The chain links TRBV7-3 to TRBJ2-1, with TRBD2 identical over 8 bases. CDR3 length: 16 residues. Per the germline V gene, CDR1 is SGHTA and CDR2 is FQGTGA. V lost 5 bases to trimming and J lost 2 bases; unmatched junction nucleotides: 8. As DNA, the CDR3 is TGTGCCAGCAGCCCCCAAGCGGGGGCGACCTACAATGAGCAGTTCTTC. Protein sequence: CASSPQAGATYNEQFF.

J is TRBJ2-3 and V is TRBV29-1; weak D call: TRBD2 (5 bases). With 7 bases removed from V and 4 bases from J, the gap between germline ends came to 24 bases. Germline V gives CDR1 SQVTM, CDR2 ANQGSEA. The CDR3 spans 16 residues. DNA for the CDR3: TGCAGCGCCGAATGGAACCGGGGTAAATCGTCAGATACGCAGTATTTT. It yields the protein CSAEWNRGKSSDTQYF.

This chain uses TRBV7-3 with TRBJ2-7, with 9 bases identical to TRBD1. The CDR3 runs 15 residues. V dropped 5 bases and J dropped 3; count of bases not matched to a gene: 8. Germline CDR1 and CDR2: SGHTA and FQGTGA. The CDR3 protein is CASSPGTGTGYEQYF. The DNA of the CDR3 is TGTGCCAGCAGCCCCGGGACAGGGACAGGCTACGAGCAGTACTTC.

This clone was detected once. This sequence joins TRBV10-1 and TRBJ1-1; D unclear. The length of the CDR3 is 13 residues. Germline V CDR1 and CDR2: WNHNN, SYGVQD (reference sequence). The V gene lost 2 bases and the J gene lost 7 bases, with 11 bases spanning the gap. As DNA, the CDR3 is TGCGCCAGCAGTGAGCGGGGTCGAGGTGAAGCTTTCTTT. This sequence encodes CASSERGRGEAFF.

The sample holds one count of this clone. The chain uses TRBV7-2 and TRBJ1-1; tentative D call: TRBD1 (6 bases). Germline V gene data show CDR1 as SGHTA and CDR2 as FQGNSA. The CDR3 length is 12 residues. V dropped 5 bases and J dropped 9 bases, with 13 bases sitting between them. CDR3 sequence (DNA): TGTGCCAGCAGCCCAATCGGGACAAAAGCTTTCTTT. This gives the protein CASSPIGTKAFF.

This clone appeared once. The chain links TRBV4-1 to TRBJ2-4; 8 nucleotides align to TRBD1. J was trimmed by 0 bases and V by 1 base; bases with no gene match: 8. Germline assignment: CDR1 MGHRA and CDR2 YSYEKL. This CDR3 has 18 amino acids. The CDR3 spells CASSQGTGQSRAKNIQYF. The CDR3 nucleotides read TGCGCCAGCAGCCAAGGGACAGGGCAATCAAGAGCCAAAAACATTCAGTACTTC.

V gene TRBV5-8 combines with J gene TRBJ2-3, with 9 nucleotides matching TRBD1. Germline-derived CDR1 and CDR2 are SGHTS and YDEGEE. J was trimmed by 6 bases and V by 4 bases; bases with no gene match: 6. CDR3 length equals 14 residues. CDR3 bases: TGTGCCAGCAGCCCCGGGACAGGGAGGGATACGCAGTATTTT. It yields the protein CASSPGTGRDTQYF.

The genes are TRBV4-3 and TRBJ1-3, with D unclear. From germline, CDR1 is LGHNA and CDR2 YSLEER. CDR3 length: 15 amino acids. V was trimmed by 0 bases and J by 0 bases, leaving 6 bases between them. CDR3 sequence: CASSQERGSGNTIYF. The CDR3 coding sequence is TGCGCCAGCAGCCAAGAGCGGGGCTCTGGAAACACCATATATTTT.

The chain has TRBV7-9 and TRBJ2-5, with TRBD2 matching over 8 bases. The CDR3 is made up of 15 amino acids. CDR1 and CDR2 from the germline V gene are SEHNR and FQNEAQ (reference sequence). V was clipped by 2 bases and J by 2 bases; unmatched bases: 4. CDR3 coding DNA: TGTGCCAGCAGCTTATCTACTAGCGGACAAGAGACCCAGTACTTC. Protein sequence: CASSLSTSGQETQYF.